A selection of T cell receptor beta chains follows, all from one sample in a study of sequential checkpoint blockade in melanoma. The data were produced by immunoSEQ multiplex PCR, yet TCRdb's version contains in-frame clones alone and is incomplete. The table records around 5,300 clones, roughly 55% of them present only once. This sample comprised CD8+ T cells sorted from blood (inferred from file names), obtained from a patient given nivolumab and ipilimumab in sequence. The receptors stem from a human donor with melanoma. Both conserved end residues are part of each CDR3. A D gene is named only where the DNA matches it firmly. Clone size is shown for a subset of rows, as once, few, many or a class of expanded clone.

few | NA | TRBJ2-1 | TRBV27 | CASSPTTGNEQFF | TGTGCCAGCAGTCCGACGACAGGAAATGAGCAGTTCTTC
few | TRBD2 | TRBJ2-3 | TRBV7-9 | CASSSRTSGGTDTQYF | TGTGCCAGCAGCTCGAGGACTAGCGGGGGCACAGATACGCAGTATTTT
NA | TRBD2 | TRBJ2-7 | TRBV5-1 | CASQSGGLLDEQYF | TGCGCCAGCCAGTCGGGGGGGCTTCTTGACGAGCAGTACTTC
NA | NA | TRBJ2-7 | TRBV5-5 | CASSLTDRRYYEQYF | TGTGCCAGCAGCTTGACGGACAGAAGGTACTACGAGCAGTACTTC
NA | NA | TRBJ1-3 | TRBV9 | CASSFGNSGNTIYF | TGTGCCAGCAGCTTCGGGAACTCTGGAAACACCATATATTTT
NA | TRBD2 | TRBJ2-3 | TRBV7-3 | CASSLSGGSEDTQYF | TGTGCCAGCAGCTTATCGGGGGGATCTGAGGATACGCAGTATTTT
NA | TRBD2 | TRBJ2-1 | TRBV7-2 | CASSRTGGAYNEQFF | TGTGCCAGCAGCCGTACGGGGGGGGCCTACAATGAGCAGTTCTTC
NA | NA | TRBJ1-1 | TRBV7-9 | CASSPLQGETEAFF | TGTGCCAGCAGCCCCCTACAGGGTGAAACTGAAGCTTTCTTT
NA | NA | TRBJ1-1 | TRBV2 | CASKAPHGSGGNTEAFF | TGTGCCAGCAAAGCCCCCCACGGCAGCGGGGGGAACACTGAAGCTTTCTTT
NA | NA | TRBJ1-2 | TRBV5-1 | CASSLWQNYGYTF | TGCGCCAGCAGCTTGTGGCAGAACTATGGCTACACCTTC
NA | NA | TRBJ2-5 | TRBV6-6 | CASSPEAQETQYF | TGTGCCAGCAGTCCCGAAGCCCAAGAGACCCAGTACTTC
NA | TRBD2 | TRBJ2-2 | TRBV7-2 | CASSLAGLVVRTGELFF | TGTGCCAGCAGCTTAGCGGGACTAGTCGTGCGCACCGGGGAGCTGTTTTTT
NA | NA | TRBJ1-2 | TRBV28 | CASSYHRTDEFYGYTF | TGTGCCAGCAGTTACCATAGGACAGACGAGTTCTATGGCTACACCTTC
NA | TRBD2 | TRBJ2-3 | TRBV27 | CASNTYSGGTTDTQYF | TGTGCCAGCAATACTTATAGCGGGGGGACCACAGATACGCAGTATTTT
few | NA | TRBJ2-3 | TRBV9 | CASSVLAPDTQYF | TGTGCCAGCAGCGTACTAGCCCCAGATACGCAGTATTTT
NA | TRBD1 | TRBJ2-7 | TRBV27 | CASSQGQVQYF | TGTGCCAGCAGTCAGGGACAGGTGCAGTACTTC
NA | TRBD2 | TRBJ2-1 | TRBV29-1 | CSVNKSRLAGRRSYNEQFF | TGCAGCGTTAACAAGAGTAGACTAGCGGGGCGACGCTCCTACAATGAGCAGTTCTTC
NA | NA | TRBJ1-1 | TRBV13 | CASSFRNRMDTEAFF | TGTGCCAGCAGCTTTAGAAACAGGATGGACACTGAAGCTTTCTTT
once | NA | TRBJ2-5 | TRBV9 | CASSVESGETQYF | TGTGCCAGCAGCGTAGAATCGGGGGAGACCCAGTACTTC
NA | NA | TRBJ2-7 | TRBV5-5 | CASSSPRVYEQYF | TGTGCCAGCAGCTCCCCGAGGGTCTACGAGCAGTACTTC
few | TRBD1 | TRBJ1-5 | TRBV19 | CASKPGQNYQPQHF | TGTGCCAGTAAACCGGGACAGAATTATCAGCCCCAGCATTTT
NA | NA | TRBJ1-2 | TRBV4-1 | CASSQVRSNYGYTF | TGCGCCAGCAGCCAAGTCCGGTCTAACTATGGCTACACCTTC
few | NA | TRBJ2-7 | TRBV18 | CASSPNYEQYF | TGTGCCAGCTCCCCCAATTACGAGCAGTACTTC
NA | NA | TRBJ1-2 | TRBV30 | CAALAMTGFYGYTF | TGTGCCGCCCTTGCCATGACAGGTTTCTATGGCTACACCTTC
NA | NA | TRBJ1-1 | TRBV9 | CASSVDGRLNTEAFF | TGTGCCAGCAGCGTAGATGGCAGGCTCAACACTGAAGCTTTCTTT
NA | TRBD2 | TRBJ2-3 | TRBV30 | CAWSAGEGDTQYF | TGTGCCTGGAGTGCGGGGGAGGGAGATACGCAGTATTTT
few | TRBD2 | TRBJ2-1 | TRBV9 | CASSVEAGGFNEQFF | TGTGCCAGCAGCGTAGAGGCGGGGGGCTTTAATGAGCAGTTCTTC
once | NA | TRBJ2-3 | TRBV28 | CATAQTDTQYF | TGTGCCACCGCGCAAACAGATACGCAGTATTTT
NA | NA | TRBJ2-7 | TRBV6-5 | CASSYSMGGGIDEQYF | TGTGCCAGCAGTTACTCGATGGGTGGAGGTATCGACGAGCAGTACTTC
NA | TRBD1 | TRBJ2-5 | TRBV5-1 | CASSLAGGVETQYF | TGCGCCAGCAGCTTGGCAGGGGGCGTAGAGACCCAGTACTTC
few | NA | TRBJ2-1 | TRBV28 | CASIAFRSNEQFF | TGTGCCAGCATTGCGTTCCGTAGCAATGAGCAGTTCTTC
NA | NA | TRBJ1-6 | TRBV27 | CASSLWGTNSPLHF | TGTGCCAGCAGTTTATGGGGCACGAATTCACCCCTCCACTTT
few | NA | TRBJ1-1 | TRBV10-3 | CAISEPGPHTEAFF | TGTGCCATCAGTGAGCCCGGTCCCCACACTGAAGCTTTCTTT
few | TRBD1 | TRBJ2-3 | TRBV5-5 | CASSRLGTGAVADTQYF | TGTGCCAGCAGCCGTCTGGGGACAGGGGCTGTTGCAGATACGCAGTATTTT
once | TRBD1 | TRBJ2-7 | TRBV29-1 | CSAHSGQEYF | TGCAGCGCCCACTCGGGACAGGAGTACTTC
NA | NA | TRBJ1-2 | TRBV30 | CAWSGGGDGYTF | TGTGCCTGGAGCGGGGGAGGGGATGGCTACACCTTC
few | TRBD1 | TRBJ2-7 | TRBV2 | CASTDREFSYEQYF | TGTGCCAGCACGGACAGGGAGTTTTCCTACGAGCAGTACTTC
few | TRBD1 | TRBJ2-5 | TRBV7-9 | CASRADRAKETQYF | TGTGCCAGCCGGGCGGACAGGGCGAAAGAGACCCAGTACTTC
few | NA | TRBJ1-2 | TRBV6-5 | CASSDGTASYGYTF | TGTGCCAGCAGTGATGGCACAGCTTCTTATGGCTACACCTTC
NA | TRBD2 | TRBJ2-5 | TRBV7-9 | CASSDTSGGALRETQYF | TGTGCCAGCAGCGATACTAGCGGGGGGGCATTACGGGAGACCCAGTACTTC
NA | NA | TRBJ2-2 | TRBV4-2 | CASSRGPGELFF | TGTGCCAGCAGTCGAGGCCCCGGGGAGCTGTTTTTT
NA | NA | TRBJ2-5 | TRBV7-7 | CASGPSEAETQYF | TGTGCTAGCGGACCCTCGGAGGCGGAGACCCAGTACTTC
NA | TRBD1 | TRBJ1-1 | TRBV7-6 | CASSPRGQPNTEAFF | TGTGCCAGCAGCCCACGGGGACAGCCGAACACTGAAGCTTTCTTT
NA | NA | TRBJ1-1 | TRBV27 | CASSFHPQAEAFF | TGTGCCAGCAGTTTCCACCCACAGGCTGAAGCTTTCTTT
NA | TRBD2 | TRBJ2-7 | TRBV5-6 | CASSSNLAGRHEQYF | TGTGCCAGCAGCTCTAACTTAGCGGGTAGGCACGAGCAGTACTTC
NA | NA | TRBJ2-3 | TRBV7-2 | CASSLIGGPSTDTQYF | TGTGCCAGCAGCTTGATCGGCGGGCCGAGCACAGATACGCAGTATTTT
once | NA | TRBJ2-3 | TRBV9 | CAGSPPRTDTQYF | TGTGCCGGCAGCCCCCCGAGGACAGATACGCAGTATTTT
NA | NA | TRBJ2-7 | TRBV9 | CASSAQGYEQYF | TGTGCCAGCAGCGCGCAGGGTTACGAGCAGTACTTC